This section outlines one T cell receptor (beta chain) sequence together with its context. Its specific antigen is unknown. Base qualities were left out, and no much larger clone turns up one base away. Libraries were built with the immunoSEQ multiplex PCR assay. The multiplex PCR relied on a mix of 60 forward primers for TCR Vbeta segments and 13 reverse primers for TCR Jbeta segments. A multiplex PCR assay on genomic DNA amplified the CDR3 region of rearranged TCR beta genes. The Illumina HiSeq System was used to sequence the amplified TCR beta libraries as 87-base-pair reads. The study's own analysis went as follows. A later analysis tallied approximately 87 million unique TCR beta chains across the 660 or so repertoires, and around 12 million of those chains were shared by two or more donors. Raw reads were error-corrected and collapsed into unique sequences by a nearest-neighbor algorithm in which closely related sequences were merged to remove PCR and sequencing errors. Alignment of CDR3 sequences to IMGT reference sequences was used to assign V, D and J gene segments. For a sequence to be retained, a match of at least six nucleotides was required to both a V gene segment and a J gene segment. A rearrangement counted as productive if the CDR3 had no stop codons and remained in frame with V and J, and every other rearrangement counted as non-productive. CDR3 was defined according to IMGT convention as the region running from the second conserved V-encoded cysteine to the conserved J-encoded phenylalanine. In an earlier analysis of around 600 of the donors, sequences lacking an unambiguous match to a single V gene segment were excluded. In an earlier analysis of approximately 590 of the donors, V segments were called functional above 56.7% productive rearrangements and were called segregating when the between-donor standard deviation exceeded 5%. A statistical classification framework was built to diagnose cytomegalovirus status from the catalog of TCR beta chain sequences. In a later analysis, V and J genes were assigned by comparing TCR nucleotide sequences against IMGT/GENE-DB human TR gene sequences. A later analysis assigned CDR3 sequences and most-parsimonious VDJ recombination scenarios with the TCRdist pipeline. A later analysis defined each TCR beta chain by its CDR3 amino acid sequence plus V-gene family, and excluded reads lacking a unique V-gene family. As a way to deal with suspected cross-contamination and a sequencing artifact, a later analysis dropped roughly 620 nucleotide sequences that were highly shared and had low generation probability. For each public chain, a later analysis derived a clonal expansion index from normalized ranks of inferred template counts within each repertoire. Generation probabilities in a later analysis came from a VDJ recombination model fitted to out-of-frame rearrangements, and those results were checked against IGoR. In a later analysis, hypergeometric tests were used to score TCR-TCR, TCR-HLA and TCR-CMV co-occurrence, with a repertoire-size bias correction applied to TCR pairs. To estimate false discovery rates, a later analysis permuted the HLA or CMV assignments 20 times. In a later analysis, co-occurring TCRs were grouped with DBSCAN, and TCRdist sequence similarity was added when clustering was performed within HLA-allele-positive subsets. For co-occurrence clustering, repertoires with fewer than 30,000 or more than 120,000 public chains were excluded, along with roughly 5 repertoires with anomalous nucleotide sharing. Sourced from immuneACCESS, this table was stored by TCRdb with only in-frame sequences that have V and J called. A share of the clones is absent; for the studies checked, an unresolved V gene accounts for under half, and the remainder has no known explanation. The V and J calls and clone size come from that table; D and trimming were worked out from the DNA. Counted in this sample were under 65,000 clones; approximately 81% of them appeared once. The top ten constitute approximately 3% of the sample.

CDR1 and CDR2 (KGHSH, LQKENI) derive from the germline V gene. The trim is 5 bases for V and 5 bases for J, with a gap of 10 bases between the germline ends. The CDR3, cysteine through phenylalanine, is 13 amino acids long. Just CDR3 DNA is preserved here, 39 bases in frame from base 1. The cohort was made up of roughly 670 healthy bone marrow donors. At the time of sampling, every cohort member was nominally healthy, though immune exposures that went unrecorded were likely present. The donor tested CMV seronegative, placing the donor among the approximately 400 seronegative members of the cohort. A peripheral blood sample was provided by each donor, and peripheral blood mononuclear cells were used for TCR beta sequencing. Genomic DNA extraction from the blood cell samples was performed with the Qiagen DNeasy Blood Extraction Kit. The data stem from a study of cytomegalovirus exposure and HLA in healthy donors (dated 2017 in TCRdb). The study in broad terms: An earlier analysis of approximately 640 of the donors reported 276 Gb of sequence data and around 110 million unique TCR beta sequences from 150 million to 200 million T cells. The study used immunosequencing to profile the T cell repertoires of about 670 subjects and linked those repertoires to cytomegalovirus serostatus. To predict cytomegalovirus infection status, the study brought together high-throughput TCR immunosequencing, statistical association of individual TCRs with disease status, and machine learning. Besides the first cohort of hundreds of subjects, a separate validation cohort made up of roughly 120 different subjects was used. An early release that covered about 600 HLA-typed donors contained 250 to 350 gigabases of sequencing data and 70 million to 100 million unique TCR sequences. In the later analysis, no new phenotypic data were used to find candidate immune exposures; instead, reliance was placed on TCR beta sequences and their occurrence across donors. In a later analysis, previously published TCR beta repertoires from about 670 donors were re-analyzed and high-resolution HLA genotyping was added so that TCR occurrence patterns could be studied. Donor age, sex, ethnicity and CMV serostatus were compiled together with the repertoire data. All discovery cohort repertoires had been generated using a single sequencing platform. Of the roughly 390 genotyped donors, about 80% fell in the genetic ancestry cluster associated with self-reported Caucasian donors. Typing coverage differed by locus: A, B, C, DRB1 and DQB1 were typed in roughly 629-630 donors, DQA1 in about 510, DPA1 in over 600, and DPB1 in 400 to 490. Among several hundred genotyped donors of the cohort, an average of around 220,000 unique TCR beta nucleotide sequences was sequenced per donor, of which approximately 18% were non-productive. Class I and class II HLA loci were covered by the typing at four-digit resolution. A later genetic analysis used genome-wide SNP genotypes for about three fifths of the 666 donors, treating that subset as a discovery cohort. An earlier analysis of roughly 600 of the donors used high-throughput TCR beta sequencing to judge whether each TCR beta V gene segment behaved as functional or pseudogenic. Several DR-DQ haplotypes were treated as single units for association and clustering because of strong linkage in the cohort. The study aimed to test whether cataloging public T cell receptors could reveal signatures of past pathogen exposure. Paper-wide results and their limitations: An earlier analysis of approximately 570 of the donors showed that most TCR beta V segments appeared in productive rearrangements either about 87% or about 30% of the time, which broadly matched IMGT annotations. The cohort was sequenced for TCR beta chains only, and without alpha or paired-chain data the features that could be detected were limited. The presence/absence analyses assumed that sequencing depth was roughly uniform across donors, and that assumption may not be true. In vitro tests confirmed that three of the cytomegalovirus-associated TCR beta chains recognize cytomegalovirus antigens. Correlated functional status among segregating V segments might be attributable to linkage disequilibrium, but an unknown experimental factor could not be ruled out. Compared with equally common non-associated chains, HLA-associated TCR beta chains in a later analysis were more clonally expanded and had lower generation probabilities. For the cohort, immune exposure information was limited to CMV serostatus. In a later genetic analysis, a missense DCLRE1C variant was associated with V-gene and J-gene trimming of TCR beta chains, and the association was replicated in an independent cohort. In the study, approximately 160 TCR beta chains were listed as associated with cytomegalovirus. The 87-base-pair reads could not distinguish some IMGT-functional V segments, including TRBV6-2 and TRBV6-3, so those segments were excluded. A further reported finding was that TCR beta sequences accurately predicted the HLA-A and HLA-B alleles for most subjects in the first cohort. The authors suggested that the approach could potentially be extended to other disease states and immunological phenotypes. A cluster of highly shared sequence variants was judged likely to represent a technical artifact of the sequencing pipeline. In a later analysis, the rate of TCR association differed among HLA loci, with DRB1 alleles having the most associated TCRs and HLA-C alleles having the fewest. When HLA alleles, especially DR and DQ, strongly co-occurred, attributing TCR associations to individual alleles was difficult. According to a later genetic analysis, donors in an Asian-associated ancestry cluster had fewer N-insertions in productive TCRs than the approximately 700-donor mean. In a later analysis, several top co-occurrence clusters were reported to appear linked to parvovirus B19, influenza, CMV and Epstein-Barr virus. Because counts were too low, roughly 17 rarely observed V segments, including chromosome 9 orphons, were left out of the earlier analysis of several hundred of the donors. Because HLA typing was unavailable for some donors at each locus, only the typed subset was used in association tests. In both the original and validation cohorts, the classifier was reported to diagnose cytomegalovirus status with high specificity and sensitivity. While some public TCRs were present in many individuals, most TCR sequences turned up only very rarely across donors. A later analysis associated 15,000 to 20,000 TCR beta sequences with specific HLA alleles at a false discovery rate of 0.05. According to a later analysis, most CMV-associated TCR beta chains appeared to be HLA-restricted, and the HLA associations seemed to be driven largely by CMV exposure.

The sequence derives from a woman aged 18-35 years in good health and CMV-seronegative. Sequenced: PBMCs. The sequence links TRBV18 to TRBJ2-1; TRBD1 is perhaps the D gene, given 6 matching bases. In nucleotides, the sequence is TGTGCCAGCTCAAGGGACAAGAACAATGAGCAGTTCTTC. The encoded protein is CASSRDKNNEQFF.